The entry below describes one T cell receptor beta chain. The antigen is unknown. The V gene's germline CDR1 is MDHEN and CDR2 SYDVKM. Trimming left V 5 bases short and J 4 bases short, with 18 bases between. The CDR3 runs to 16 residues. The source of the sample is a study of T-cell reconstitution after alpha-beta-depleted transplantation in children. Construction of the TCRbeta library involved unique molecular identifiers. From the PCR reads, TCRdb called clonotypes with MiXCR, one entry per CDR3 protein. The table records 540,000 or so distinct CDR3 sequences, 20% to 25% of them present only once. General study findings and limits: T cells produced anew were the main source of T-cell counts and diversity one year after transplant. The high TCRbeta diversity at day 60 in some patients came from surviving recipient T cells and thymic progenitors. Expanded graft clones numbering several hundred reportedly gave rise to alpha-beta T cells about two months after transplant.

This clonotype was sampled from a boy under two years old who had a stem cell transplant for acute myeloid leukemia, so the T cells may come from the graft donor. Sample: PBMCs, mostly from graft donor cells, taken 360 days after TCRalphabeta/CD19-depleted stem cell transplant. The gene calls are TRBV28 and TRBJ1-5; D possibly corresponds to TRBD1 (5 bases). The CDR3 loop is CASSLPRTGGNQPQHF. As DNA, the CDR3 is TGTGCCAGCAGTCTTCCCCGGACGGGGGGAAATCAGCCCCAGCATTTT.